A single sample is the source of the 3 T cell receptor beta chains below, sequenced in a study of T-cell reconstitution after alpha-beta-depleted transplantation in children. Unique molecular identifiers were used in preparing the TCRbeta library. TCRdb independently ran MiXCR on the PCR reads; one entry per CDR3 protein. The repertoire consists of approximately 50,000 distinct CDR3 sequences, with roughly 50% occurring once and the leading ten covering around two fifths. This specimen consisted of peripheral blood, obtained before TCRalphabeta/CD19-depleted stem cell transplant. These receptor sequences come from a boy younger than two with SCID, due to receive a stem cell transplant.

The chain carries TRBV10-2 and TRBJ2-7; a possible D gene is TRBD2 (6 bases). The CDR3 runs to 13 residues. In germline, CDR1 is WSHSY, CDR2 SAAADI. V lost 4 bases and J lost 0, with 7 bases in between. The CDR3 DNA follows: TGCGCCAGCAGTGTGGGGGGCTCCTACGAGCAGTACTTC. It specifies CASSVGGSYEQYF.

This clonotype came up a few times. This chain joins TRBV7-9 and TRBJ2-1; no clear D gene. The ends were cut back, 6 bases at V and 8 bases at J, with 11 bases in the middle. The CDR3 loop spans 12 amino acids. Germline V gene sequence: CDR1 SEHNR, CDR2 FQNEAQ (reference sequence). The CDR3 is CASSIGRDEQFF. The DNA for the CDR3 is TGTGCCAGCAGTATCGGCCGGGATGAGCAGTTCTTC.

A few counts support this clonotype. CDR3 nucleotide sequence: TGTGCCAGCAGTTTAAAGACAGGGTGGGACGGCTACACCTTC. Protein product: CASSLKTGWDGYTF. This chain joins TRBV12-3 or TRBV12-4 and TRBJ1-2; 7 bases align to TRBD1. The CDR3 runs to 14 residues. J lost 8 bases, V lost 2 bases, and 8 bases had no gene match.